The rows below give T cell receptor beta chains drawn from one sample of a study of spatial heterogeneity in lung cancer. One entry per CDR3 protein results from TCRdb running MiXCR on the 5' RACE reads. The data contain some 12,000 distinct CDR3 sequences, 12% of them singletons. This specimen was lung tumor tissue, taken at surgery. The receptor set was obtained from a female donor with early-stage non-small cell lung cancer. CDR3s include the opening cysteine and the closing phenylalanine or tryptophan. The D gene is left open where the match is weak. Part of the rows lack a size; the others show once, few, many or a class for expanded clones.

V,D,size,J,DNA,CDR3
TRBV24-1,NA,many,TRBJ2-1,TGTGCCACCAGTGATTCCGGGACCTACAATGAGCAGTTCTTC,CATSDSGTYNEQFF
TRBV9,NA,medium-sized,TRBJ1-1,TGTGCCAGCAGCGCGGGCGTTTTTATGAACACTGAAGCTTTCTTT,CASSAGVFMNTEAFF
TRBV11-2,NA,NA,TRBJ2-1,TGTGCCAGCAGACTACAGCCTACCTCCTACAATGAGCAGTTCTTC,CASRLQPTSYNEQFF
TRBV2,NA,medium-sized,TRBJ1-5,TGTGCCAGCAGTGAAACGACAGCCCTATGGGAGCCCCAGCATTTT,CASSETTALWEPQHF
TRBV6-1,NA,many,TRBJ2-5,TGTGCCAGCAGTGAACCGGGAAGAGAGACCCAGTACTTC,CASSEPGRETQYF
TRBV18,NA,NA,TRBJ1-5,TGTGCCAGCTCACAAGGCAATCAGCCCCAGCATTTT,CASSQGNQPQHF
TRBV23-1,TRBD1,many,TRBJ2-3,TGCGCCAGCAGTCAACACGCGCTCGACAGGGCTACTAGCACAGATACGCAGTATTTT,CASSQHALDRATSTDTQYF
TRBV2,TRBD1,NA,TRBJ2-7,TGTGCCAGCACCCCGGGACAGAGTCCTACGAGGCAGTACTTC,CASTPGQSPTRQYF
TRBV5-6,NA,many,TRBJ2-3,TGTGCCAGCAGCCCCGTCGGCGCTAGCGCAAACCGTTTT,CASSPVGASANRF
TRBV29-1,NA,many,TRBJ1-4,TGCAGCGTTCTCTCCGGGGATGAAAAACTGTTTTTT,CSVLSGDEKLFF
TRBV5-1,NA,many,TRBJ1-5,TGCGCCAGCAGCCCGGACGGTTCAGGGGTTCAGCCCCAGCATTTT,CASSPDGSGVQPQHF
TRBV27,NA,many,TRBJ2-1,TGTGCCAGCACCCCCGGTGGGCAGGGTGCCTACAATGAGCAGTTCTTC,CASTPGGQGAYNEQFF
TRBV29-1,TRBD2,many,TRBJ2-3,TGCAGCGTTACAACCGGGACTAGCGGGGGGACGTCGCAGTATTTT,CSVTTGTSGGTSQYF
TRBV20-1,NA,many,TRBJ1-2,TGCAGTGCTCGTGAGGGGGGGACCTATGGCTACACCTTC,CSAREGGTYGYTF
TRBV27,TRBD2,medium-sized,TRBJ2-2,TGTGCCAGCAGTTTAGGGCGGGAGGCCTACACCGGGGAGCTGTTTTTT,CASSLGREAYTGELFF
TRBV6-2/TRBV6-3,NA,medium-sized,TRBJ2-5,TGTGCCAGCAGCGCCGGAGAGACCCAGTACTTC,CASSAGETQYF
TRBV4-1,NA,many,TRBJ2-5,TGCGCCAGCAGCCAAGATGGAGGGGGGGCCGGGGGAGAGACCCAGTACTTC,CASSQDGGGAGGETQYF
TRBV19,NA,few,TRBJ2-2,TGTGCCAGTAGTATTCAGAACACCGGGGAGCTGTTTTTT,CASSIQNTGELFF
TRBV2,NA,many,TRBJ2-7,TGTGCCAGCAGTGAATCGGTGTCGGGGGCCTACGAGCAGTACTTC,CASSESVSGAYEQYF
TRBV7-2,NA,NA,TRBJ1-3,TGTGCCAGCAGCTCAGGGTCTGCTGGAAACACCATATATTTT,CASSSGSAGNTIYF
TRBV27,NA,medium-sized,TRBJ1-1,TGTGCCACAGGACCTCCCTCGGACACTGAAGCTTTCTTT,CATGPPSDTEAFF
TRBV18,TRBD1,NA,TRBJ1-2,TGTGCCAGCTCACCGACCACGAGACCGGGACAGGGGGACTATGGCTACACCTTC,CASSPTTRPGQGDYGYTF
TRBV10-3,NA,many,TRBJ2-5,TGTGCCATCAGTGGACAGAACCCCGTGGGACGCCCAAAAGAGACCCAGTACTTC,CAISGQNPVGRPKETQYF
TRBV28,NA,many,TRBJ2-4,TGTGCCAGCGGAGGGGTAGCGGTAGCCAAAAACATTCAGTACTTC,CASGGVAVAKNIQYF
TRBV3-1,NA,NA,TRBJ2-7,TGTGCCAGCAGCCAATGGGCCAAACAGGATGTCGCCGGGCAGTACTTC,CASSQWAKQDVAGQYF
TRBV7-2,NA,many,TRBJ2-2,TGTGCCAGCAGCTTAAGGGCTGCTGGGGGGGAGCTGTTTTTT,CASSLRAAGGELFF
TRBV7-9,NA,many,TRBJ2-1,TGTGCCAGCAGCCCGGACTACTCCTACAATGAGCAGTTCTTC,CASSPDYSYNEQFF
TRBV20-1,NA,few,TRBJ2-7,TGCAGTGCTAGAGATCGGGCTGCAGGGATCTACGAGCAGTACTTC,CSARDRAAGIYEQYF
TRBV7-9,TRBD1,NA,TRBJ1-2,TGTGCCAGCAGCCCTGGACAGGGGTACGGCTATGGCTACACCTTC,CASSPGQGYGYGYTF
TRBV6-9,NA,NA,TRBJ1-1,TGTGCCAGCAGCCCCAGGGGAGGCACTGAAGCTTTCTTT,CASSPRGGTEAFF
TRBV7-3,NA,NA,TRBJ2-2,TGTGCCAGCAGCTTAAATGGCGGGGAAAACACCGGGGAGCTGTTTTTT,CASSLNGGENTGELFF
TRBV10-3,NA,many,TRBJ2-5,TGTGCCGCAAAAGGGGCAGGGACCGAGACCCAGTACTTC,CAAKGAGTETQYF
TRBV12-3/TRBV12-4,NA,NA,TRBJ1-1,TGTGCCAGCAGTTTATTTGAGAACACTGAAGCTTTCTTT,CASSLFENTEAFF
TRBV18,TRBD1,NA,TRBJ2-6,TGTGCCAGCTCACCACCGAAAGGGACAGCCGCTAATAGGGCCAACGTCCTGACTTTC,CASSPPKGTAANRANVLTF
TRBV29-1,TRBD1,NA,TRBJ2-3,TGCAGCGTAAATACAGGGGGCACAGATACGCAGTATTTT,CSVNTGGTDTQYF
TRBV20-1,NA,medium-sized,TRBJ2-1,TGCAGTGCTAGAGATCAAGGGTACCCTGAGCAGTTCTTC,CSARDQGYPEQFF
TRBV27,TRBD1,NA,TRBJ2-3,TGTGCCAGCCTACTACAGGGGACAGATACGCAGTATTTT,CASLLQGTDTQYF
TRBV7-6,NA,many,TRBJ2-5,TGTGCCAGCAGCTTAGTGCCGCACAGCCAAGAGACCCAGTACTTC,CASSLVPHSQETQYF
TRBV6-1,NA,many,TRBJ1-5,TGTGCCAGCAGTGAAGCGCGGATGGTAGGGGGGAGCAATCAGCCCCAGCATTTT,CASSEARMVGGSNQPQHF
TRBV20-1,NA,medium-sized,TRBJ2-7,TGCAGCGCGACGGGAAAATACTACGAGCAGTACTTC,CSATGKYYEQYF
TRBV4-2,NA,many,TRBJ1-2,TGTGCCAGCAGCCCAGACAGTGGTGGCTACACCTTC,CASSPDSGGYTF
TRBV2,NA,NA,TRBJ2-7,TGTGCCAGCACCCGGAGCTACAGCTCCTACGAGCAGTACTTC,CASTRSYSSYEQYF
TRBV6-5,TRBD2,NA,TRBJ2-3,TGTGCCAGCAGTTCTGGCGGGAGTCCGTATTTT,CASSSGGSPYF
TRBV5-4,NA,NA,TRBJ2-5,TGTGCCAGCAGCTTATCGGGGGCGGCCCAAGAGACCCAGTACTTC,CASSLSGAAQETQYF
TRBV20-1,NA,many,TRBJ1-1,TGCAGTGCTAGAGATGCGCAGGGGACACAAAGGCCTGAAGCTTTCTTT,CSARDAQGTQRPEAFF
TRBV6-2/TRBV6-3,NA,many,TRBJ2-7,TGTGCCAGCAGGGCCCGGGACCCACTCTACGAGCAGTACTTC,CASRARDPLYEQYF
TRBV5-5,TRBD1,NA,TRBJ1-5,TGTGCCAGCAGCCCGGGACAGGGCGACGTTCAGCCCCAGCATTTT,CASSPGQGDVQPQHF
TRBV30,NA,many,TRBJ2-7,TGTGTAGCCCATCGGGGCTTGAGTACCTACGAGCAGTACTTC,CVAHRGLSTYEQYF
TRBV20-1,NA,few,TRBJ1-3,TGCAGTGCTAGGATTGGGAGCTCTGGAAACACCATATATTTT,CSARIGSSGNTIYF